A single sample gave rise to the 24 T cell receptor beta chains below, sequenced in a study of shared clonotypes between healthy human individuals. Terminally differentiated effector memory CD45RA+ cells were excluded from the naive CD8 cells, which were CD45RO-negative and positively selected for CCR7. The data were produced by immunoSEQ multiplex PCR, yet TCRdb's version contains in-frame clones alone and is incomplete. The table records roughly 2.1 million clones, about 93% of them present only once. Input material: naive CD8+ T cells from PBMCs. The receptors originated from a man aged 18 to 35 in good health. Some clones in this sample may be carry-over from other donors' samples.

The chain links TRBV7-9 to TRBJ2-5, with 7 bases aligning to TRBD1. V lost 5 bases, J lost 1 base, and 7 bases stayed unmatched. The CDR3 has 15 amino acids. Germline CDR1 SEHNR, CDR2 FQNEAQ (reference sequence). The CDR3 reads CASSEDQGVQETQYF. The CDR3 DNA reads as TGTGCCAGCAGCGAAGATCAGGGGGTCCAAGAGACCCAGTACTTC.

This chain uses TRBV27 with TRBJ1-5; D may be TRBD1 (5 bases). Germline CDR1 MNHEY, CDR2 SMNVEV (reference sequence). The CDR3 extends over 15 amino acids. Trimming shortened V by 7 bases and J by 3 bases, and 16 bases separated the two germline ends. The CDR3 nucleotides read TGTGCCAGCATCTCAGTTGGGGGATCCAATCAGCCCCAGCATTTT. Protein sequence: CASISVGGSNQPQHF.

This clone was counted a single time. The J gene is TRBJ2-5, the V gene TRBV27; D unresolved. Between the trimmed V and J ends, which lost 2 bases and 4 bases, there was a span of 11 bases. The CDR3 sequence is 14 residues long. The germline gives CDR1 MNHEY, CDR2 SMNVEV (reference sequence). CDR3 sequence reads: CASSLNLARETQYF. The CDR3 nucleotides read TGTGCCAGCAGTTTAAATTTGGCGCGAGAGACCCAGTACTTC.

The chain carries TRBV19 and TRBJ1-2; D call uncertain. Trimming removed 7 bases at V and 0 bases at J, with 15 bases between. Looked up from germline, CDR1 is LNHDA and CDR2 is SQIVND (reference sequence). CDR3 length: 15 residues. The CDR3 here is CASIGNNKANYGYTF. The CDR3 region has the DNA TGTGCCAGTATCGGTAACAATAAAGCTAACTATGGCTACACCTTC. The full variable domain, with the rest looked up from reference TRBV19 and TRBJ1-2, is DGGITQSPKYLFRKEGQNVTLSCEQNLNHDAMYWYRQDPGQGLRLIYYSQIVNDFQKGDIAEGYSVSREKKESFPLTVTSAQKNPTAFYLCASIGNNKANYGYTFGSGTRLTVV.

V usage is TRBV28 and J usage is TRBJ2-5; 8 bases are a match to TRBD1. The CDR3 consists of 15 residues. Germline V gene lookup returns CDR1 MDHEN and CDR2 SYDVKM. The V gene end was trimmed by 4 bases and the J gene end by 1 base; junction bases not matched to a gene: 5. In DNA, the CDR3 is TGTGCCAGCAGTTCAACAGGGGGGATCCAAGAGACCCAGTACTTC. Its translation: CASSSTGGIQETQYF.

The chain couples TRBV7-6 to TRBJ2-1; tentative D call: TRBD1 (5 bases). Germline CDR1 reads SGHVS; CDR2 reads FNYEAQ. Trimming took 4 bases from V and 3 from J, leaving 7 bases between them. This CDR3 has 13 residues. The CDR3 here is CASSSRDYNEQFF. The DNA of the CDR3 is TGTGCCAGCAGCTCCAGGGACTACAATGAGCAGTTCTTC.

The rearrangement uses TRBV13 and TRBJ2-7, with TRBD2 identical over 7 bases. Germline CDR1 and CDR2: PRHDT and FYEKMQ (reference sequence). The CDR3 is made up of 15 amino acids. Trimming at V came to 6 bases and at J to 2 bases, leaving 10 bases not matched to a gene. The CDR3 here is CASRPISGFPYEQYF. CDR3 coding DNA: TGTGCCAGCAGGCCTATTAGCGGGTTCCCCTACGAGCAGTACTTC. Full variable domain (outside the CDR3, taken from reference TRBV13 and TRBJ2-7): AAGVIQSPRHLIKEKRETATLKCYPIPRHDTVYWYQQGPGQDPQFLISFYEKMQSDKGSIPDRFSAQQFSDYHSELNMSSLELGDSALYFCASRPISGFPYEQYFGPGTRLTVT.

CDR3 sequence (DNA): TGCAGCGTTGTGACAGGGGGAGATGGCTACACCTTC. Residues: CSVVTGGDGYTF. The J gene is TRBJ1-2, the V gene TRBV29-1, with TRBD1 matching 9 bases. CDR3 length: 12 residues. The J segment lost 6 bases and the V segment lost 4 bases, leaving 3 bases of the junction unmatched. Germline lookup yields CDR1 SQVTM and CDR2 ANQGSEA. Together with reference TRBV29-1 and TRBJ1-2, the CDR3 gives the full variable domain: SAVISQKPSRDICQRGTSLTIQCQVDSQVTMMFWYRQQPGQSLTLIATANQGSEATYESGFVIDKFPISRPNLTFSTLTVSNMSPEDSSIYLCSVVTGGDGYTFGSGTRLTVV.

J is TRBJ2-1 and V is TRBV10-3, with D hard to call. V was trimmed by 4 bases and J by 4 bases, leaving 5 bases between them. Per the germline V gene, CDR1 is ENHRY and CDR2 is SYGVKD. This CDR3 region has 12 residues. CDR3 in amino acids: CAISADYNEQFF. In DNA, the CDR3 is TGTGCCATCAGTGCGGATTACAATGAGCAGTTCTTC.

This clone was seen at least ten times. The chain carries TRBV7-9 and TRBJ1-2; possibly TRBD1 for D (5 bases). Trimming took 8 bases from V and 6 from J, leaving 13 bases between them. The CDR3 length is 12 residues. Germline loops: CDR1 SEHNR, CDR2 FQNEAQ (reference sequence). This chain's CDR3 is CASQGVEDGYTF. Here the CDR3 DNA reads TGTGCCAGCCAAGGGGTCGAGGATGGCTACACCTTC. The entire variable domain, with the rest obtained from reference TRBV7-9 and TRBJ1-2, is as follows: DTGVSQNPRHKITKRGQNVTFRCDPISEHNRLYWYRQTLGQGPEFLTYFQNEAQLEKSRLLSDRFSAERPKGSFSTLEIQRTEQGDSAMYLCASQGVEDGYTFGSGTRLTVV.

The chain joins TRBV10-3 to TRBJ2-5; D unresolved. The CDR3 loop spans 14 amino acids. In germline, CDR1 is ENHRY, CDR2 SYGVKD. V shed 8 bases and J shed 0 bases, with 13 bases lying between them. The CDR3 loop is CAIGVDTNQETQYF. The CDR3 DNA sequence: TGTGCCATCGGGGTCGACACCAACCAAGAGACCCAGTACTTC.

The CDR3 loop is CTHPRPGQPASNYGYTF. CDR3 in DNA: TGTACCCACCCCCGCCCGGGACAGCCGGCTTCTAACTATGGCTACACCTTC. The V gene is TRBV27, the J gene TRBJ1-2; 7 bases match TRBD1. The CDR3 consists of 17 residues. Germline V gene sequence: CDR1 MNHEY, CDR2 SMNVEV (reference sequence).

In DNA form, the CDR3 reads TGTGCCAGCAGCAAAGGAAATTCCCCGGACAGGGATGTCTACGAGCAGTACTTC. This codes for CASSKGNSPDRDVYEQYF. The chain is built from TRBV21-1 and TRBJ2-7; the tabulated D call, TRBD1, remains unverified against the DNA. TRBV21-1 is a pseudogene locus. CDR3 length: 18 amino acids.

The V and J genes are TRBV7-9 and TRBJ2-5, with D perhaps matching TRBD2 (6 bases). This CDR3 is built from 13 residues. From germline, CDR1 is SEHNR and CDR2 FQNEAQ (reference sequence). With 5 bases removed from V and 5 bases from J, the gap between germline ends came to 12 bases. The CDR3 coding sequence is TGTGCCAGCAGCCACAATCGGGGGGAGACCCAGTACTTC. The encoded protein is CASSHNRGETQYF.

This chain uses TRBV6-6 with TRBJ1-1; no clear D. Germline CDR1 is MNHNY and CDR2 is SVGAGI (reference sequence). V was pared by 6 bases and J by 4 bases, with 3 bases between. The CDR3 runs 10 residues. For the CDR3, the DNA is TGTGCCAGCAGGGGCACTGAAGCTTTCTTT. Its translation is CASRGTEAFF.

The rearrangement uses TRBV29-1 and TRBJ2-1; no clear D gene. V lost 5 bases, J lost 10 bases, and 12 bases lay in between. Per germline, CDR1 SQVTM and CDR2 ANQGSEA. The CDR3 covers 11 residues. CDR3 region: CSVPDSREQFF. The CDR3 DNA is TGCAGCGTTCCCGACTCCAGAGAGCAGTTCTTC.

V gene TRBV28 combines with J gene TRBJ2-3, with D possibly matching TRBD2 (5 bases). Germline V gives CDR1 MDHEN, CDR2 SYDVKM. Trimming shortened V by 1 base and J by 0 bases, and 8 bases separated the two germline ends. The CDR3 spans 15 residues. CDR3 in DNA: TGTGCCAGCAGTTTATCTAGCCGGAGCACAGATACGCAGTATTTT. Residues: CASSLSSRSTDTQYF. Full variable domain (remainder filled in from reference TRBV28 and TRBJ2-3): DVKVTQSSRYLVKRTGEKVFLECVQDMDHENMFWYRQDPGLGLRLIYFSYDVKMKEKGDIPEGYSVSREKKERFSLILESASTNQTSMYLCASSLSSRSTDTQYFGPGTRLTVL.

This chain uses TRBV28 with TRBJ2-7, with 13 bases identical to TRBD2. The V gene end was trimmed by 6 bases and the J gene end by 2 bases; junction bases not matched to a gene: 10. CDR3 length: 17 residues. CDR1 and CDR2 from the germline V gene are MDHEN and SYDVKM. CDR3 DNA sequence: TGTGCCAGCAGCTTTTTACCAGGGACTAGCGGGGCCTACGAGCAGTACTTC. It yields the protein CASSFLPGTSGAYEQYF.

The rearrangement uses TRBV9 and TRBJ1-4; D remains unclear. Trimming shortened V by 0 bases and J by 0 bases, and 9 bases separated the two germline ends. The length of the CDR3 is 16 residues. The germline V gene has CDR1 SGDLS and CDR2 YYNGEE. CDR3 nucleotides: TGTGCCAGCAGCGTAGGGCACCTCGCAACTAATGAAAAACTGTTTTTT. Translating it yields CASSVGHLATNEKLFF.

The chain employs TRBV7-8 and TRBJ2-7; TRBD2 aligns across 7 bases. The V and J ends lost 2 bases and 3 bases, in that order; junction bases with no gene match: 7. Germline CDR1 and CDR2: SGHVS and FQNEAQ. The CDR3 covers 15 residues. The DNA for the CDR3 is TGTGCCAGCAGCTTAATGGCAGGGAGGGTCTACGAGCAGTACTTC. It specifies CASSLMAGRVYEQYF.

The chain joins TRBV2 to TRBJ2-7, with TRBD2 as a possible D gene (6 bases). The CDR3 has 13 amino acids. V lost 9 bases and J 2 bases, leaving 14 bases between the germline ends. Germline V gene lookup returns CDR1 SNHLY and CDR2 FYNNEI. The CDR3 sequence: CARRTERAYEQYF. The CDR3 bases are TGTGCCAGGAGGACCGAGCGGGCCTACGAGCAGTACTTC.

The chain joins TRBV7-2 to TRBJ1-1, with 7 positions matching TRBD1. V lost 5 bases to trimming and J lost 11 bases; unmatched junction nucleotides: 17. Germline lookup yields CDR1 SGHTA and CDR2 FQGNSA. This CDR3 contains 15 residues. CDR3 DNA: TGTGCCAGCAGCCAGGGGGTTCTAAGGGCCTTGGGGGCTTTCTTT. It specifies CASSQGVLRALGAFF. Full variable domain (missing parts from reference TRBV7-2 and TRBJ1-1): GAGVSQSPSNKVTEKGKDVELRCDPISGHTALYWYRQSLGQGLEFLIYFQGNSAPDKSGLPSDRFSAERTGGSVSTLTIQRTQQEDSAVYLCASSQGVLRALGAFFGQGTRLTVV.

This rearrangement joins TRBV10-3 to TRBJ2-1, with D unclear. The V end lost 3 bases, the J end lost 3 bases, and 9 bases lay between the germline ends. The CDR3 is 14 amino acids. The germline gives CDR1 ENHRY, CDR2 SYGVKD. CDR3 loop: CAISDQEHYNEQFF. Written as DNA, the CDR3 is TGTGCCATCAGTGACCAGGAACACTACAATGAGCAGTTCTTC.

This chain connects TRBV27 to TRBJ1-1; 9 bases agree with TRBD1. The CDR3 loop spans 15 amino acids. Trimming removed 2 bases from V and 8 bases from J; junction bases left unmatched: 9. Germline V lookup: CDR1 MNHEY, CDR2 SMNVEV (reference sequence). The CDR3 is CASSLAGQGRGEAFF. CDR3 nucleotide sequence: TGTGCCAGCAGTTTAGCCGGACAGGGGCGCGGGGAAGCTTTCTTT.